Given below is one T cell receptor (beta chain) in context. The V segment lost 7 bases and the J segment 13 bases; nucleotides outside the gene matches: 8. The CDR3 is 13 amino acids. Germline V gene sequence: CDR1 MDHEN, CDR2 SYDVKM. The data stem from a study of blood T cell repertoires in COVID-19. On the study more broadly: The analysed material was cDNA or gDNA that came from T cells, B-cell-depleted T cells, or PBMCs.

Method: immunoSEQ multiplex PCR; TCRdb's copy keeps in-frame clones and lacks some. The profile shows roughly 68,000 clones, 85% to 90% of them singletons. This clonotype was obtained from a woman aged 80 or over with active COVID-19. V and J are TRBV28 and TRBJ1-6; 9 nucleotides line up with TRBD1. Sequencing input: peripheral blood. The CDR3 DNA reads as TGTGCCAGCACACCGGGACAGGGCCTTCCCCTCCACTTT. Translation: CASTPGQGLPLHF.